The 24 T cell receptor beta chains reported below all come from one sample, sequenced in a study of resident and recirculating memory T cells in vitiligo. Sequencing used immunoSEQ multiplex PCR; TCRdb keeps in-frame clones, though not all of them. In the table there are 35,000 to 45,000 clones, around 90% of which are singletons. The sample comprised blood. Source of these receptors: a male donor with vitiligo.

The gene calls are TRBV30 and TRBJ2-5; D is unclear. The germline CDR1 and CDR2 sequences are GTSNPN and SVGIG (reference sequence). The CDR3 loop spans 13 amino acids. Deletions cut 3 bases from V and 5 bases from J, with 13 bases between. In DNA form, the CDR3 reads TGTGCCTGGAGCGAGGAATCGTGGGAGACCCAGTACTTC. This sequence encodes CAWSEESWETQYF. Using reference TRBV30 and TRBJ2-5 for the parts outside the CDR3, the full variable domain is SQTIHQWPATLVQPVGSPLSLECTVEGTSNPNLYWYRQAAGRGLQLLFYSVGIGQISSEVPQNLSASRPQDRQFILSSKKLLLSDSGFYLCAWSEESWETQYFGPGTRLLVL.

This chain connects TRBV5-6 to TRBJ2-5, with TRBD1 matching 11 bases. Germline values: CDR1 SGHDT, CDR2 YYEEEE. The J segment lost 5 bases and the V segment lost 4 bases, leaving 4 bases of the junction unmatched. This CDR3 has 14 residues. The CDR3 loop reads CASSPRTGGETQYF. The CDR3, as DNA: TGTGCCAGCAGCCCAAGGACAGGGGGCGAGACCCAGTACTTC.

This chain joins TRBV13 and TRBJ1-1; D is perhaps TRBD1 (5 bases). V lost 2 bases, J lost 6 bases, and 10 bases lay in between. Germline V lookup: CDR1 PRHDT, CDR2 FYEKMQ (reference sequence). This CDR3 comprises 13 residues. CDR3 nucleotide sequence: TGTGCCAGCAGCTTAAATCGGGGGTCTGAAGCTTTCTTT. Its protein is CASSLNRGSEAFF.

The chain links TRBV2 to TRBJ2-6; the D gene is possibly TRBD1 (5 bases). Trimming took off 3 bases at V and 2 bases at J, with 8 bases between the two ends. Germline CDR1 SNHLY, CDR2 FYNNEI. The CDR3 extends over 15 amino acids. CDR3 nucleotide sequence: TGTGCCAGCAGTGAGTCAGGGCCTGGGGCCAACGTCCTGACTTTC. Amino acid sequence: CASSESGPGANVLTF.

V is TRBV2 and J is TRBJ2-3; 7 nucleotides align to TRBD1. Germline CDR1 and CDR2: SNHLY and FYNNEI. V gave up 5 bases and J gave up 2 bases; unmatched junction bases: 4. The CDR3 sequence is 14 residues long. CDR3 bases: TGTGCCAGCAGTTGGACAGGTCCCACAGATACGCAGTATTTT. Protein sequence: CASSWTGPTDTQYF.

With regard to this clone: This specimen includes other DNA sequences encoding the same CDR3. The chain carries TRBV7-2 and TRBJ1-1; D is possibly TRBD1 (5 bases). Trimming removed 1 base from V and 2 bases from J, with 8 bases in between. There are 14 residues in the CDR3. Germline CDR1 reads SGHTA; CDR2 reads FQGNSA. CDR3 coding DNA: TGTGCCAGCAGCTTAGGGCAGGGCAACACTGAAGCTTTCTTT. Amino acid sequence: CASSLGQGNTEAFF.

The chain combines TRBV6-5 with TRBJ1-2, with 7 bases that match TRBD1. Germline V CDR1 and CDR2: MNHEY, SVGAGI. After removal of 5 bases from V and 6 bases from J, the junction contained 9 bases not matched to a gene. CDR3 length: 14 residues. This CDR3 reads CASSLAGGYDGYTF. The CDR3 nucleotides read TGTGCCAGCAGTCTGGCAGGGGGGTATGATGGCTACACCTTC.

The chain carries TRBV6-4 and TRBJ2-3; tentatively, D is TRBD2 (5 bases). The V and J ends lost 3 bases and 1 base respectively, with 5 bases between them. Per the germline V gene, CDR1 is MRHNA and CDR2 is SNTAGT. CDR3 length equals 13 residues. In DNA, the CDR3 is TGTGCCAGCAGTGAGCGGGGCACAGATACGCAGTATTTT. This gives the protein CASSERGTDTQYF.

CDR3 protein: CASSFLAGHEQFF. For the CDR3, the DNA is TGTGCCAGCAGCTTTCTAGCGGGGCATGAGCAGTTCTTC. V usage is TRBV5-4 and J usage is TRBJ2-1; 9 positions agree with TRBD2. CDR1 and CDR2 from the germline V gene are SGHNT and YYREEE (reference sequence). The CDR3 is made up of 13 amino acids. J was trimmed by 8 bases and V by 2 bases; bases with no gene match: 2.

The V call is TRBV7-8, the J call TRBJ2-1, with 7 bases aligning to TRBD1. Germline trimming cut 2 bases from V and 0 bases from J; bases unmatched to any gene: 19. CDR1 SGHVS and CDR2 FQNEAQ come from the germline V gene. The CDR3 runs to 21 residues. The CDR3 nucleotides are TGTGCCAGCAGCTTACGCCCCCTGACAGGGATAGAAAGTAGCTCCTACAATGAGCAGTTCTTC. Encoded protein: CASSLRPLTGIESSSYNEQFF.

V and J are TRBV5-4 and TRBJ2-3, with 8 positions matching TRBD2. The CDR3 is 16 residues long. The V and J ends lost 4 bases and 0 bases, in that order; junction bases with no gene match: 7. The germline CDR1 and CDR2 sequences are SGHNT and YYREEE (reference sequence). CDR3 bases: TGTGCCAGCAGCCCCAGGACTAGCCCTAGCACAGATACGCAGTATTTT. It codes for CASSPRTSPSTDTQYF.

The chain links TRBV30 to TRBJ2-7; D is undetermined. Germline CDR1 GTSNPN, CDR2 SVGIG (reference sequence). This CDR3 spans 14 amino acids. V was trimmed by 0 bases and J by 3 bases, leaving 12 bases between them. Here the CDR3 DNA reads TGTGCCTGGAGTGTACGAGTCCGGGTCTACGAGCAGTACTTC. It codes for CAWSVRVRVYEQYF.

The chain joins TRBV2 to TRBJ1-4, with 7 bases that match TRBD1. Germline V gene lookup returns CDR1 SNHLY and CDR2 FYNNEI. This CDR3 contains 15 residues. V trimming: 7 bases; J trimming: 7 bases; junction bases outside the gene matches: 12. The CDR3: CASTSDRVLSEKLFF. The CDR3 DNA reads as TGTGCCAGCACCTCCGACAGGGTTTTGAGTGAAAAACTGTTTTTT.

The chain carries TRBV4-1 and TRBJ2-3, with 7 bases lining up with TRBD2. J lost 6 bases, V lost 4 bases, and 19 bases had no gene match. Germline CDR1 is MGHRA and CDR2 is YSYEKL. The CDR3 extends over 18 amino acids. The CDR3 DNA reads TGCGCCAGCAGCCGCCTGGACCTAGCGGTGAGCATGGTGGATACGCAGTATTTT. This gives the protein CASSRLDLAVSMVDTQYF.

The chain joins TRBV6-6 to TRBJ1-4; 7 nucleotides match TRBD1. The J segment lost 6 bases and the V segment lost 2 bases, leaving 9 bases of the junction unmatched. Germline V lookup: CDR1 MNHNY, CDR2 SVGAGI (reference sequence). CDR3 length: 16 residues. Written as DNA, the CDR3 is TGTGCCAGCAGTTACGCAAGGGACAGCCACGATGAAAAACTGTTTTTT. This sequence encodes CASSYARDSHDEKLFF.

The chain is built from TRBV5-1 and TRBJ2-5; tentative D call: TRBD1 (6 bases). V shed 3 bases and J shed 2 bases, with 14 bases lying between them. The CDR3 is 15 amino acids. From germline, CDR1 is SGHRS and CDR2 YFSETQ. The CDR3 region is CASSSDRTWQETQYF. DNA of the CDR3: TGCGCCAGCAGCTCCGACAGGACTTGGCAAGAGACCCAGTACTTC. The variable domain in full, completed from reference TRBV5-1 and TRBJ2-5, reads KAGVTQTPRYLIKTRGQQVTLSCSPISGHRSVSWYQQTPGQGLQFLFEYFSETQRNKGNFPGRFSGRQFSNSRSEMNVSTLELGDSALYLCASSSDRTWQETQYFGPGTRLLVL.

The chain is built from TRBV7-2 and TRBJ2-3, with a tentative D call TRBD2 (5 bases). Deletions cut 5 bases from V and 11 bases from J, with 17 bases between. Per germline, CDR1 SGHTA and CDR2 FQGNSA. The CDR3 contains 13 residues. The CDR3 nucleotides read TGTGCCAGCAGCGTAGACTATCTCGGTGAGCAGTATTTT. Its translation: CASSVDYLGEQYF. Looking up the rest from reference TRBV7-2 and TRBJ2-3 gives the full variable domain: GAGVSQSPSNKVTEKGKDVELRCDPISGHTALYWYRQSLGQGLEFLIYFQGNSAPDKSGLPSDRFSAERTGGSVSTLTIQRTQQEDSAVYLCASSVDYLGEQYFGPGTRLTVL.

The chain recombines TRBV7-7 with TRBJ2-3; 9 bases are shared with TRBD2. Germline V gives CDR1 SSHAT, CDR2 FNYEAQ (reference sequence). The V segment lost 2 bases and the J segment 6 bases; nucleotides outside the gene matches: 6. The CDR3 consists of 15 residues. The CDR3 region has the DNA TGTGCCAGCAGCTTAAGTCTAGCGGGGTCGGATACGCAGTATTTT. Amino acids: CASSLSLAGSDTQYF.

The V call is TRBV6-5, the J call TRBJ2-7, with D tentatively TRBD2 (5 bases). Germline CDR1 reads MNHEY; CDR2 reads SVGAGI. Between the trimmed V and J ends, which lost 0 bases and 0 bases, there was a span of 12 bases. This CDR3 contains 16 residues. CDR3 region: CASSYSILGSSYEQYF. CDR3 nucleotides: TGTGCCAGCAGTTACTCTATCCTGGGGAGCTCCTACGAGCAGTACTTC.

The chain uses TRBV7-2 and TRBJ2-2; a possible D gene is TRBD1 (5 bases). This CDR3 is 14 amino acids long. V dropped 5 bases and J dropped 6 bases, with 13 bases sitting between them. Germline CDR1 and CDR2: SGHTA and FQGNSA. The CDR3 region is CASSLHLGPGELFF. The CDR3 DNA is TGTGCCAGCAGCCTACACTTGGGGCCCGGGGAGCTGTTTTTT.

V gene TRBV2 combines with J gene TRBJ2-3, with a weak D call TRBD2 (7 bases). CDR1 and CDR2 from the germline V gene are SNHLY and FYNNEI. The V end was cut by 4 bases, the J end by 5 bases, with 13 bases between. This CDR3 region has 14 residues. CDR3 amino acids: CASSGEGRGDTQYF. The DNA of the CDR3 is TGTGCCAGCAGTGGGGAGGGCAGGGGAGATACGCAGTATTTT.

The chain recombines TRBV14 with TRBJ2-7, with 7 bases that match TRBD2. Germline assignment: CDR1 SGHDN and CDR2 FVKESK. V was pared by 2 bases and J by 7 bases, with 8 bases of the junction left unmatched. This CDR3 is 14 amino acids long. The CDR3 DNA follows: TGTGCCAGCAGCCAAATCGGGGTCGGGAGGGAGCAGTACTTC. Residues: CASSQIGVGREQYF.

V gene TRBV27 combines with J gene TRBJ2-5, with 9 bases matching TRBD2. This CDR3 has 16 residues. Germline values: CDR1 MNHEY, CDR2 SMNVEV (reference sequence). V lost 6 bases to trimming and J lost 4 bases; unmatched junction nucleotides: 12. CDR3 sequence reads: CASRDIGGGVRETQYF. DNA for the CDR3: TGTGCCAGCAGAGACATTGGCGGGGGGGTTCGAGAGACCCAGTACTTC.

The gene calls are TRBV19 and TRBJ2-7, with 8 bases lining up with TRBD1. The germline V gene has CDR1 LNHDA and CDR2 SQIVND (reference sequence). Trimming removed 3 bases from V and 2 bases from J; junction bases left unmatched: 6. The CDR3 consists of 15 residues. CDR3 coding DNA: TGTGCCAGTAGTATTTTGAGACAGGGGACCTACGAGCAGTACTTC. This translates into CASSILRQGTYEQYF.